This T cell receptor beta chain is from a study of shared clonotypes between healthy human individuals. Overall study context: Those who served as donors were a couple of women and three men between the ages of 18 and 49. Study results and limitations: Estimated richness values were generally larger in naive subsets than in memory subsets.

This CDR3 has 16 amino acids. V trimming: 5 bases; J trimming: 0 bases; junction bases outside the gene matches: 10. The germline V gene encodes CDR1 SGHVS and CDR2 FNYEAQ. Assay: immunoSEQ multiplex PCR; the TCRdb copy retains only in-frame clones and omits some. The sample lists 650,000 to 750,000 clones, less than 80% occurring once. On this clone itself: Antigen specificity is unknown.

The receptor was derived from a young woman in good health. The rearrangement joins TRBV7-6 to TRBJ2-7; the match to TRBD1 covers 7 bases. Sequencing was performed on memory CD4+ T cells sorted from blood. Subset reported: CD45RA-negative fraction. CDR3 region: CASSPRGTATSYEQYF. The CDR3 nucleotides read TGTGCCAGCAGCCCGAGAGGGACAGCCACCTCCTACGAGCAGTACTTC.